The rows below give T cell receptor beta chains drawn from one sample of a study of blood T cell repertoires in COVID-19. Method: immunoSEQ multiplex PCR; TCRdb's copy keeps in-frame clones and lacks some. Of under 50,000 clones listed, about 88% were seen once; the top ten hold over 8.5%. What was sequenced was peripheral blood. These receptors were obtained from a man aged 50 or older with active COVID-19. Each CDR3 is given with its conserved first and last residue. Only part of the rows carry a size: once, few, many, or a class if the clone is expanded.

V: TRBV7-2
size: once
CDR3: CASSLGAGHGYTF

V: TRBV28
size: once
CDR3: CASSSTGVLAKNIQYF

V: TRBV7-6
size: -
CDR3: CASSFGVDSYGYTF

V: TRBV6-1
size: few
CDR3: CASSEGRDRTTEAFF

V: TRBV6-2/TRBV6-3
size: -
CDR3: CASSQTDTQYF

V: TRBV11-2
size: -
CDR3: CASRRAGTGGSSGANVLTF

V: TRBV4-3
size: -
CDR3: CASQKMNTGELFF

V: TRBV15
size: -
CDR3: CATSSGTSTPYEQYF

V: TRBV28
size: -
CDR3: CASSFDRNYGYTF

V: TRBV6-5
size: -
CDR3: CASSWTSGGDGTQYF

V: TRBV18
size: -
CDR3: CASSKQATDNEQFF

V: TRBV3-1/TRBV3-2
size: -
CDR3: CASSQDIAGGTQYF

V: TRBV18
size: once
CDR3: CASSAGAPGGEKLFF

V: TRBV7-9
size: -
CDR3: CASSPDRLAFEDTQYF

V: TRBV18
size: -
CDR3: CASSRRQDINEKLFF

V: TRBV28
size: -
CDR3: CASSLLTPRTQYF

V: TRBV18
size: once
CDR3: CASSPPVAYEQYF

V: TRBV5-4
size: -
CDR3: CASSLDRTAQETQYF

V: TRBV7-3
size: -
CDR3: CASRSSGTDTQYF

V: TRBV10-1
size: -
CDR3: CASSEELFHEQFF

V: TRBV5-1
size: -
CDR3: CASSLDGGRSPLHF

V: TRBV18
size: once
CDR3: CASSPSTGGLLSYNEQFF

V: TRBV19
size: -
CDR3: CASSIDGGSSYEQYF

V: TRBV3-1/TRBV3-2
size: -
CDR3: CASSQLTGVGETQYF

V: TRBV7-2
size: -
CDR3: CASSSAPSGQVNTEAFF

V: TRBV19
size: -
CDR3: CASSRRQGDQPQHF

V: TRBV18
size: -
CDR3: CASSPPGLAGERSIF

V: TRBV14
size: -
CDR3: CASSRNLNTEAFF